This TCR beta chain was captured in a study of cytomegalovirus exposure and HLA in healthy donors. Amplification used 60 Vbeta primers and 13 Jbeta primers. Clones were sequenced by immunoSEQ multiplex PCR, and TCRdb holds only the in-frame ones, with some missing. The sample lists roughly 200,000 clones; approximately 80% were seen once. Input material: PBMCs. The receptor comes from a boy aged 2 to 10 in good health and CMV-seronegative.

The CDR3 protein is CATSRDRVRGGYTF. The CDR3 DNA reads as TGTGCCACCAGCAGAGATAGGGTACGGGGTGGCTACACCTTC. V is TRBV15 and J is TRBJ1-2, with D unclear. Germline V lookup: CDR1 LNHNV, CDR2 YYDKDF (reference sequence). V was pared by 0 bases and J by 7 bases, with 12 bases between. The CDR3 spans 14 residues.